What follows are 24 T cell receptor beta chains derived from one specimen sequenced in a study of CD4 T cells in relation to SARS-CoV-2 and coronaviruses. The method was immunoSEQ multiplex PCR; TCRdb's version includes in-frame clones alone and lacks a portion of them. The sample lists 35,000 or so clones; 77% were seen once. These TCRs' antigens remain unknown. Material: memory CD4+ T cells from PBMCs, cultured in vitro. Every receptor here comes from an adult with COVID-19.

This clone has just a few counts. The rearrangement links TRBV10-3 to TRBJ2-7, with D perhaps given as TRBD1 or TRBD2 (6 bases each). Germline CDR1 reads ENHRY; CDR2 reads SYGVKD. Trimming shortened V by 6 bases and J by 0 bases, and 15 bases separated the two germline ends. The CDR3 has 15 amino acids. CDR3 protein: CAIRGGLQSSYEQYF. Written as DNA, the CDR3 is TGTGCCATCAGAGGGGGACTGCAGAGCTCCTACGAGCAGTACTTC.

This CDR3 reads CASSYGQARETQYF. In DNA form, the CDR3 reads TGTGCCAGCAGTTACGGACAGGCGCGGGAGACCCAGTACTTC. The chain is built from TRBV6-6 and TRBJ2-5, with 7 bases aligning to TRBD1. Germline CDR1 is MNHNY and CDR2 is SVGAGI (reference sequence). The ends lost 2 bases at V and 5 bases at J; junction bases unmatched: 5. This CDR3 is 14 amino acids long.

The V call is TRBV7-2, the J call TRBJ2-7, with a possible D match to TRBD1 (5 bases). CDR1 is SGHTA, CDR2 FQGNSA, per germline. The CDR3 has 17 amino acids. V shed 4 bases and J shed 3 bases, with 22 bases lying between them. The CDR3 is CASSWPGVGRSDYEQYF. CDR3 bases: TGTGCCAGCAGCTGGCCCGGTGTGGGGCGGAGCGACTACGAGCAGTACTTC.

V gene TRBV5-1 combines with J gene TRBJ2-4; TRBD2 matches 7 bases. With 0 bases clipped from V and 1 base from J, the junction kept 13 bases outside the gene matches. The germline gives CDR1 SGHRS, CDR2 YFSETQ. This CDR3 is 19 amino acids long. CDR3 DNA: TGCGCCAGCAGCTTGGGGTCGTGGGGGGGAACCTTCGCCAAAAACATTCAGTACTTC. It translates to CASSLGSWGGTFAKNIQYF.

The sample holds a few counts of this clone. The rearrangement links TRBV7-6 to TRBJ1-1; no reliable D call. Germline V gene sequence: CDR1 SGHVS, CDR2 FNYEAQ. The CDR3 covers 16 residues. Trimming shortened V by 1 base and J by 5 bases, and 17 bases separated the two germline ends. The CDR3 reads CASSLVPLPLDTEAFF. CDR3 DNA sequence: TGTGCCAGCAGCTTAGTACCCCTGCCCCTGGATACTGAAGCTTTCTTT.

V and J are TRBV5-3 and TRBJ2-5; 10 nucleotides match TRBD1. TRBV5-3 is placed among ORFs of uncertain function. Trimming removed 2 bases from V and 0 bases from J; junction bases left unmatched: 4. The CDR3 covers 16 residues. The CDR3 DNA follows: TGTGCCAGAAGCTTAAAGACAGGGGGCGACCAAGAGACCCAGTACTTC. This encodes CARSLKTGGDQETQYF.

CDR3 DNA sequence: TGTGCCAGCAGCATTGGGTGGCTCCAAGGCACTGAAGCTTTCTTT. Translating it yields CASSIGWLQGTEAFF. V gene TRBV5-8 combines with J gene TRBJ1-1; no definite D call. V was trimmed by 4 bases and J by 4 bases, leaving 17 bases between them. The CDR3 totals 15 residues. Germline V gives CDR1 SGHTS, CDR2 YDEGEE.

This clone appeared a single time. J is TRBJ1-4 and V is TRBV5-1; D perhaps matches TRBD1 (6 bases). This CDR3 is built from 15 residues. V was trimmed by 1 base and J by 7 bases, leaving 14 bases between them. Germline CDR1 SGHRS, CDR2 YFSETQ. The CDR3 nucleotides read TGCGCCAGCAGCTTGCCCGGGGGGCGCAGTGAAAAACTGTTTTTT. This sequence encodes CASSLPGGRSEKLFF.

This chain connects TRBV18 to TRBJ2-3, with D maybe TRBD1 (5 bases). Trimming took off 6 bases at V and 3 bases at J, with 16 bases between the two ends. The CDR3 has 15 amino acids. Germline loops: CDR1 KGHSH, CDR2 LQKENI. CDR3 sequence reads: CASSLRQSRTDTQYF. CDR3 nucleotides: TGTGCCAGCTCTCTAAGACAGAGTCGGACAGATACGCAGTATTTT.

This clone was seen a few times. This rearrangement joins TRBV3-1 (or the pseudogene TRBV3-2) to TRBJ2-5, with D unresolved. This CDR3 is built from 14 residues. V was trimmed by 4 bases and J by 5 bases, leaving 14 bases between them. The germline gives CDR1 LGHDT, CDR2 YNNKEL (reference sequence). CDR3 sequence: CASSLGLGLETQYF. The DNA of the CDR3 is TGTGCCAGCAGCCTGGGGTTAGGGTTGGAGACCCAGTACTTC.

This sequence joins TRBV28 and TRBJ2-1; 10 nucleotides match TRBD2. The CDR3 loop spans 17 amino acids. Per germline, CDR1 MDHEN and CDR2 SYDVKM. The J segment lost 6 bases and the V segment lost 1 base, leaving 9 bases of the junction unmatched. CDR3 amino acids: CASSLFTPSGRFNEQFF. The DNA of the CDR3 is TGTGCCAGCAGTTTATTTACCCCTAGCGGGAGATTCAATGAGCAGTTCTTC.

The CDR3 DNA reads TGTGCCAGCAGCCGACAGGGCCTAAATTCACCCCTCCACTTT. Translated: CASSRQGLNSPLHF. The gene calls are TRBV6-5 and TRBJ1-6, with TRBD1 identical over 7 bases. The CDR3 has 14 residues. The germline V gene encodes CDR1 MNHEY and CDR2 SVGAGI. Trimming removed 6 bases from V and 7 bases from J; junction bases left unmatched: 6.

The chain recombines TRBV5-1 with TRBJ1-1, with 7 bases that match TRBD1. CDR1 SGHRS and CDR2 YFSETQ come from the germline V gene. With 5 bases clipped from V and 1 base from J, the junction kept 5 bases outside the gene matches. There are 14 residues in the CDR3. The CDR3 DNA is TGCGCCAGCAGTCAAGGGACAGCGAACACTGAAGCTTTCTTT. Translation gives CASSQGTANTEAFF.

This clone came up a few times. V usage is TRBV30 and J usage is TRBJ1-6; TRBD1 aligns across 7 bases. V lost 0 bases and J lost 9; bases outside the gene matches: 8. Per the germline V gene, CDR1 is GTSNPN and CDR2 is SVGIG (reference sequence). The CDR3 is made up of 15 amino acids. In nucleotides, the CDR3 is TGTGCCTGGAGTGTACTACACAGGGGTGGTTCACCCCTCCACTTT. It yields the protein CAWSVLHRGGSPLHF.

This chain links TRBV6-1 with TRBJ2-7; D not resolved. CDR1 and CDR2 from the germline V gene are MNHNS and SASEGT. Trimming shortened V by 3 bases and J by 3 bases, and 6 bases separated the two germline ends. The CDR3 is 12 residues long. The CDR3 protein is CASSDLSYEQYF. The CDR3 DNA reads as TGTGCCAGCAGTGATCTGAGCTACGAGCAGTACTTC.

This chain connects TRBV5-1 to TRBJ2-5; 7 bases agree with TRBD2. Unmatched junction bases numbered 6, after V lost 0 bases and J lost 1 base. This CDR3 spans 16 amino acids. Germline V gene lookup returns CDR1 SGHRS and CDR2 YFSETQ. CDR3 sequence reads: CASSLGGLAAQETQYF. The CDR3 nucleotides are TGCGCCAGCAGCTTGGGAGGGCTAGCGGCCCAAGAGACCCAGTACTTC. Variable domain in full (rest from reference TRBV5-1 and TRBJ2-5): KAGVTQTPRYLIKTRGQQVTLSCSPISGHRSVSWYQQTPGQGLQFLFEYFSETQRNKGNFPGRFSGRQFSNSRSEMNVSTLELGDSALYLCASSLGGLAAQETQYFGPGTRLLVL.

The sample holds a few counts of this clone. The chain links TRBV12-3 or TRBV12-4 to TRBJ1-1, with D perhaps TRBD1 (5 bases). The CDR3 is 12 residues long. Trimming left V 3 bases short and J 8 bases short, with 10 bases between. CDR3 in amino acids: CASSLGGREAFF. In DNA, the CDR3 is TGTGCCAGCAGTTTGGGGGGTCGGGAAGCTTTCTTT.

The rearrangement uses TRBV7-9 and TRBJ2-1; D unresolved. The V and J ends lost 5 bases and 9 bases respectively, with 11 bases between them. CDR3 length: 12 amino acids. Germline V gene data show CDR1 as SEHNR and CDR2 as FQNEAQ (reference sequence). The CDR3 coding sequence is TGTGCCAGCAGCCCTAGATTTGGTGAGCAGTTCTTC. Translating gives CASSPRFGEQFF.

The V and J genes are TRBV7-3 and TRBJ1-1; D perhaps matches TRBD1 (6 bases). The length of the CDR3 is 14 residues. V was cut by 6 bases and J by 3 bases, with 14 bases left in between. Germline CDR1 is SGHTA and CDR2 is FQGTGA. The CDR3 loop is CASRFDNRDTEAFF. As DNA, the CDR3 is TGTGCCAGCAGGTTCGATAACAGGGACACTGAAGCTTTCTTT. The full variable domain, with the rest looked up from reference TRBV7-3 and TRBJ1-1, is GAGVSQTPSNKVTEKGKYVELRCDPISGHTALYWYRQSLGQGPEFLIYFQGTGAADDSGLPNDRFFAVRPEGSVSTLKIQRTERGDSAVYLCASRFDNRDTEAFFGQGTRLTVV.

This clone came up a few times. The chain has TRBV5-5 and TRBJ2-1; D may be TRBD2 (5 bases). Germline loops: CDR1 SGHKS, CDR2 YYEKEE (reference sequence). The CDR3 sequence is 11 residues long. Trimming pared 2 bases from V and 12 bases from J, leaving 9 bases between. Here the CDR3 DNA reads TGTGCCAGCAGCTTTCGGGAAGCGCAGTTCTTC. It specifies CASSFREAQFF.

V gene TRBV12-3 or TRBV12-4 combines with J gene TRBJ2-1; D is undetermined. CDR3 length: 11 residues. Between the trimmed V and J ends, which lost 3 bases and 4 bases, there was a span of 1 base. The CDR3, as DNA: TGTGCCAGCAGTTTTTACAATGAGCAGTTCTTC. This sequence encodes CASSFYNEQFF.

V and J are TRBV27 and TRBJ2-1; 13 nucleotides align to TRBD2. Germline trimming cut 8 bases from V and 9 bases from J; bases unmatched to any gene: 4. CDR1 is MNHEY and CDR2 is SMNVEV in the germline V gene (reference sequence). The CDR3 spans 13 residues. The CDR3 sequence is CASGLAGVGEQFF. Written as DNA, the CDR3 is TGTGCCAGCGGACTAGCGGGAGTTGGTGAGCAGTTCTTC.

This chain links TRBV2 with TRBJ2-3; D could derive from TRBD1 or TRBD2 (5 bases each). Deletions cut 6 bases from V and 6 bases from J, with 13 bases between. The CDR3 covers 13 residues. Germline V gene lookup returns CDR1 SNHLY and CDR2 FYNNEI. This CDR3 reads CASRWDQRDTQYF. The CDR3 region has the DNA TGTGCCAGCAGATGGGACCAAAGGGATACGCAGTATTTT.

The rearrangement links TRBV19 to TRBJ2-1; no definite D call. Trimming left V 2 bases short and J 2 bases short, with 4 bases between. CDR3 length: 13 amino acids. Germline lookup yields CDR1 LNHDA and CDR2 SQIVND (reference sequence). CDR3 residues: CASSIFPYNEQFF. CDR3 sequence (DNA): TGTGCCAGTAGTATATTCCCCTACAATGAGCAGTTCTTC. The complete variable domain, with remaining parts taken from reference TRBV19 and TRBJ2-1, reads DGGITQSPKYLFRKEGQNVTLSCEQNLNHDAMYWYRQDPGQGLRLIYYSQIVNDFQKGDIAEGYSVSREKKESFPLTVTSAQKNPTAFYLCASSIFPYNEQFFGPGTRLTVL.